This T cell receptor beta chain was sequenced for a study of CD8 T cells in Susac syndrome. When the RNA was reverse transcribed, random hexamers were used with an input of roughly 0.5 to 1 ug. MiXCR was run by TCRdb on the immunoSEQ multiplex PCR reads, yielding one entry per CDR3 protein. The sample has 200,000 to 250,000 distinct CDR3 sequences; approximately 94% are singletons. The V gene lost 4 bases and the J gene lost 15 bases, with 13 bases spanning the gap. The CDR3 consists of 11 residues. The germline CDR1 and CDR2 sequences are MDHEN and SYDVKM. Sequencing input: CD4+ T cells from PBMCs. The source is a human donor with Susac syndrome. This chain uses TRBV28 with TRBJ2-1, with TRBD1 as a possible D gene (5 bases). In DNA form, the CDR3 reads TGTGCCAGCAGTTCTCGGAGAGACAGGTTCTTC. This gives the protein CASSSRRDRFF.